This T cell receptor beta chain was identified during a study of cytomegalovirus exposure and HLA in healthy donors. General study results and limits: Most TCR sequences were uncommon, yet certain public TCRs appeared in many donors. As was reported, the classifier diagnosed cytomegalovirus status with high specificity and sensitivity.

Here immunoSEQ multiplex PCR was the method, and the copy in TCRdb shows in-frame clones only, minus some. Counted here are about 110,000 clones, approximately 89% occurring once; the ten biggest clones make up around 2%. The donors were part of the approximately 120-subject validation cohort, which stood apart from the 666-subject first cohort. Comments on this clone: Its antigen is as yet unknown.

The CDR3 length is 14 residues. Trimming took 5 bases from V and 4 from J; bases not matched to a gene: 7. Germline CDR1 is SGHVS and CDR2 is FNYEAQ. This clonotype originated in a woman aged 18-29 years in good health and CMV-seronegative. Sequencing used PBMCs. The rearrangement links TRBV7-6 to TRBJ2-5; 7 bases match TRBD1. As DNA, the CDR3 is TGTGCCAGCAGCCCCTTGACAGGGAGAGAGACCCAGTACTTC. Translating it yields CASSPLTGRETQYF.